The clone carrying this TCR beta chain was seen once. The data were obtained in a study of control samples from healthy donors and cancer patients. The ends were cut back, 9 bases at V and 8 bases at J, with 20 bases in the middle. Germline lookup yields CDR1 KGHDR and CDR2 SFDVKD. This CDR3 spans 14 amino acids. Libraries were prepared by immunoSEQ multiplex PCR; TCRdb keeps only in-frame clonotypes and omits some of them. This sample has 90,000 to 150,000 clones, with 85% to 90% found just once. Specimen: blood. The source of this sequence is a man between 25 and 39 years old in good health. The J gene is TRBJ2-3, the V gene TRBV24-1; D might be TRBD1 (6 bases). The CDR3 is CATGERHLGGTQYF. CDR3 nucleotide sequence: TGTGCCACCGGGGAGAGGCACCTAGGGGGTACGCAGTATTTT.